Each of the 5 T cell receptor beta chains below was sequenced from the same sample in a study of shared clonotypes between healthy human individuals (dated by TCRdb to 2018 to 2020). Libraries were built with the immunoSEQ multiplex PCR assay. TCRdb limited this immuneACCESS table to in-frame rearrangements with V and J called. A share of clones is missing; checked studies link under half to unresolved V genes, and the rest is unexplained. This sample lists fewer than 500,000 clones; around 79% were detected once. Clones ranked in the top ten supply around 12% of the sample. The sample comprised PBMCs. These receptors all stem from a woman in her forties in good health. Some clones in this sample may be carry-over from other donors' samples.

This chain joins TRBV19 and TRBJ2-5; possible D gene TRBD1, 5 bases. The CDR3 is 13 amino acids. Germline V CDR1 and CDR2: LNHDA, SQIVND (reference sequence). V dropped 5 bases and J dropped 2 bases, with 9 bases sitting between them. CDR3 bases: TGTGCCAGTAGTGCGACAGTACAAGAGACCCAGTACTTC. Translated, it gives CASSATVQETQYF. Full variable domain (missing parts from reference TRBV19 and TRBJ2-5): DGGITQSPKYLFRKEGQNVTLSCEQNLNHDAMYWYRQDPGQGLRLIYYSQIVNDFQKGDIAEGYSVSREKKESFPLTVTSAQKNPTAFYLCASSATVQETQYFGPGTRLLVL.

The CDR3 loop is CASKTLWGVYNEQFF. CDR3 bases: TGTGCCAGCAAAACCCTGTGGGGCGTTTACAATGAGCAGTTCTTC. This sequence joins TRBV2 and TRBJ2-1, with D perhaps TRBD1 (5 bases). This CDR3 contains 15 residues. V lost 7 bases to trimming and J lost 4 bases, with 17 bases between them. CDR1 SNHLY and CDR2 FYNNEI come from the germline V gene.

The chain has TRBV11-2 and TRBJ2-3; D is unresolved. Deletions cut 8 bases from V and 0 bases from J, with 6 bases between. Germline V gives CDR1 SGHAT, CDR2 FQNNGV. The CDR3 runs 12 residues. CDR3 sequence reads: CASGPSTDTQYF. The CDR3 nucleotides are TGTGCCAGCGGACCTAGCACAGATACGCAGTATTTT.

This clone was seen just once. V gene TRBV19 combines with J gene TRBJ1-5, with 9 bases fitting TRBD1. V was clipped by 7 bases and J by 7 bases; unmatched bases: 8. CDR1 is LNHDA, CDR2 SQIVND, per germline (reference sequence). The CDR3 totals 14 residues. The CDR3 sequence is CASTARDRDQPQHF. DNA for the CDR3: TGTGCCAGTACCGCTCGGGACAGGGACCAGCCCCAGCATTTT.

In this sample, this clone turned up many times. CDR3 DNA: TGTGCCAGCACCTTGGGGGCCAGGCGGACTGAAGCTTTCTTT. This codes for CASTLGARRTEAFF. The chain is built from TRBV28 and TRBJ1-1; D perhaps matches TRBD1 (6 bases). This CDR3 is built from 14 residues. V lost 7 bases and J 5 bases, leaving 17 bases between the germline ends. CDR1 is MDHEN, CDR2 SYDVKM, per germline.